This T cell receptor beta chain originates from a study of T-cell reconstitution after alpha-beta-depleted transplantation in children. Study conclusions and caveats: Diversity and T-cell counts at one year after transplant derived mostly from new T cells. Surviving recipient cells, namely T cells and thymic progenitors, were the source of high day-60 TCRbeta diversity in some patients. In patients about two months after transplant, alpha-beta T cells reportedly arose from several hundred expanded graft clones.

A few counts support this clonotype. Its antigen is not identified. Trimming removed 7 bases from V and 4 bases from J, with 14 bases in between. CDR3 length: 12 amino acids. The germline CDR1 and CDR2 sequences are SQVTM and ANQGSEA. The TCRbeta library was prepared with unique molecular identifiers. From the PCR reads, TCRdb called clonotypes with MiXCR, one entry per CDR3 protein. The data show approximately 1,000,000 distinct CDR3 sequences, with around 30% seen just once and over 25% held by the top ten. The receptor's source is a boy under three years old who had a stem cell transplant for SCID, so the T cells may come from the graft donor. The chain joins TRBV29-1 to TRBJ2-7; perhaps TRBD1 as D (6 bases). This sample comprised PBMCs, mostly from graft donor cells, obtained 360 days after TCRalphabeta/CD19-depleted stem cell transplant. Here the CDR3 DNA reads TGCAGCGCCGGGACACCGAATTACGAGCAGTACTTC. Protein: CSAGTPNYEQYF.